Shown below are 14 T cell receptor beta chains from a single sample sequenced in a study of control samples from healthy donors and cancer patients. The protocol was immunoSEQ multiplex PCR, while the TCRdb copy is restricted to in-frame clones and leaves out a portion. The sample carries some 99,000 clones, about 89% recorded once. What was sequenced was blood. The receptor source for this set is a woman in her forties or fifties in good health.

The chain employs TRBV9 and TRBJ1-6, with D uncertain. V was pared by 0 bases and J by 0 bases, with 7 bases between. The length of the CDR3 is 16 residues. Germline V gene lookup returns CDR1 SGDLS and CDR2 YYNGEE. The CDR3 DNA is TGTGCCAGCAGCGTAGGTCCGAGCTCCTATAATTCACCCCTCCACTTT. Residues: CASSVGPSSYNSPLHF.

V usage is TRBV30 and J usage is TRBJ1-6, with TRBD1 as a possible D gene (6 bases). Trimming took off 1 base at V and 3 bases at J, with 10 bases between the two ends. The CDR3 covers 15 residues. Germline CDR1 is GTSNPN and CDR2 is SVGIG (reference sequence). DNA of the CDR3: TGTGCCTGGAGTGACGGGGGACACTATAATTCACCCCTCCACTTT. As protein: CAWSDGGHYNSPLHF.

The chain has TRBV11-2 and TRBJ2-3; D possibly corresponds to TRBD2 (6 bases). The CDR3 loop spans 16 amino acids. CDR1 and CDR2 (germline): SGHAT, FQNNGV. V was cut by 1 base and J by 1 base, with 12 bases left in between. CDR3 in amino acids: CASSLGLAWGTDTQYF. DNA of the CDR3: TGTGCCAGCAGCTTAGGTCTAGCGTGGGGCACAGATACGCAGTATTTT.

V and J are TRBV7-9 and TRBJ2-3, with D unclear. The germline gives CDR1 SEHNR, CDR2 FQNEAQ (reference sequence). Trimming cost V 0 bases and J 0 bases, with 10 bases left between them. This CDR3 has 16 residues. CDR3 in amino acids: CASSLAPQRSTDTQYF. The DNA for the CDR3 is TGTGCCAGCAGCTTAGCTCCTCAGCGTAGCACAGATACGCAGTATTTT.

V gene TRBV4-1 combines with J gene TRBJ2-2, with D perhaps matching TRBD1 (6 bases). This CDR3 has 16 residues. Germline assignment: CDR1 MGHRA and CDR2 YSYEKL. V was trimmed by 6 bases and J by 2 bases, leaving 16 bases between them. Here the CDR3 DNA reads TGCGCCAGCAGGGGCCTATTCAGGGGAAACACCGGGGAGCTGTTTTTT. As protein: CASRGLFRGNTGELFF.

The chain employs TRBV5-6 and TRBJ1-5; D might be TRBD1 (5 bases). The germline V gene has CDR1 SGHDT and CDR2 YYEEEE. CDR3 length: 14 residues. Between the trimmed V and J ends, which lost 0 bases and 7 bases, there was a span of 11 bases. The CDR3 bases are TGTGCCAGCAGCTTGGTGGGGCCCGGGCAGCCCCAGCATTTT. Residues: CASSLVGPGQPQHF.

V and J are TRBV19 and TRBJ1-1; maybe TRBD1 (5 bases). Germline V gene lookup returns CDR1 LNHDA and CDR2 SQIVND (reference sequence). The CDR3 spans 13 residues. Trimming took 1 base from V and 3 from J, leaving 6 bases between them. The CDR3 is CASSIGGDTEAFF. In DNA form, the CDR3 reads TGTGCCAGTAGTATAGGAGGGGACACTGAAGCTTTCTTT.

This chain connects TRBV5-1 to TRBJ2-2; 10 nucleotides agree with TRBD2. V lost 4 bases to trimming and J lost 2 bases; unmatched junction nucleotides: 5. The CDR3 has 16 residues. Germline CDR1 reads SGHRS; CDR2 reads YFSETQ. CDR3 amino acids: CASSPTSGTNTGELFF. The CDR3 region has the DNA TGCGCCAGCAGCCCCACTAGCGGGACTAACACCGGGGAGCTGTTTTTT.

The gene calls are TRBV5-1 and TRBJ2-6, with TRBD1 matching 8 bases. After removal of 4 bases from V and 0 bases from J, the junction contained 3 bases not matched to a gene. CDR1 is SGHRS, CDR2 YFSETQ, per germline. This CDR3 is 16 amino acids long. CDR3 nucleotide sequence: TGCGCCAGCAGCCAAGGGACAGGCTCTGGGGCCAACGTCCTGACTTTC. Its translation: CASSQGTGSGANVLTF.

In its sample, this clone was seen a few times. J is TRBJ2-7 and V is TRBV11-2; 10 bases align to TRBD2. V shed 5 bases and J 9 bases; nucleotides not matched to a gene: 4. This CDR3 has 12 residues. From germline, CDR1 is SGHAT and CDR2 FQNNGV. CDR3 protein: CASSPGLALQYV. CDR3 bases: TGTGCCAGCAGCCCGGGACTAGCGTTGCAGTACGTC.

About this clone itself: Germline is not matched at one junction end, which may reflect a read error. This chain connects TRBV7-7 to TRBJ2-7; 8 bases match TRBD2. The CDR3 sequence is 16 residues long. Germline CDR1 reads SSHAT; CDR2 reads FNYEAQ (reference sequence). CDR3 bases: TGTGCCAGCAGCGCTGGACTAGCCAGCTCCTCCGACGAGCAGTACTTC. The encoded protein is CASSAGLASSSDEQYF.

The CDR3 nucleotides are TGTGCCAGCAGCCAAGGACCGGGACAGTCGATCGGAGGCCCCTACGAGCAGTACGTC. Translating it yields CASSQGPGQSIGGPYEQYV. The chain has TRBV3-1 (or the pseudogene TRBV3-2) and TRBJ2-7, with 7 bases lining up with TRBD1. The CDR3 loop spans 19 amino acids. Germline CDR1 reads LGHDT; CDR2 reads YNNKEL (reference sequence). V lost 1 base, J lost 2 bases, and 17 bases stayed unmatched.

This chain joins TRBV29-1 and TRBJ2-1; D gene uncertain. The V end was cut by 2 bases, the J end by 4 bases, with 6 bases between. The CDR3 covers 12 residues. Germline V lookup: CDR1 SQVTM, CDR2 ANQGSEA. CDR3 DNA sequence: TGCAGCGTTGAACCCAGTTACAATGAGCAGTTCTTC. Translation: CSVEPSYNEQFF.

The chain employs TRBV20-1 and TRBJ2-7; D is perhaps TRBD2 (7 bases). CDR3 length: 14 residues. The germline V and J ends were trimmed by 3 bases and 2 bases, with 14 bases remaining between them. The V gene's germline CDR1 is DFQATT and CDR2 SNEGSKA (reference sequence). The CDR3, as DNA: TGCAGTGCTAGTATGAGGGGGGGAACCTACGAGCAGTACTTC. Amino acids: CSASMRGGTYEQYF.